This TCR beta chain was obtained from a study of blood T cell repertoires in COVID-19. About the research overall: Both acute and convalescent COVID-19 samples were obtained from the United States, Italy and Spain. PBMCs, B-cell-depleted T cells, or T cells provided the cDNA or gDNA that made up the material.

In germline, CDR1 is LNHDA, CDR2 SQIVND (reference sequence). This CDR3 spans 21 amino acids. Trimming removed 0 bases from V and 0 bases from J; junction bases left unmatched: 12. Method: immunoSEQ multiplex PCR; TCRdb's copy keeps in-frame clones and lacks some. The sample shows approximately 97,000 clones, roughly 86% of them seen only once. Material for sequencing was peripheral blood. The chain recombines TRBV19 with TRBJ2-1, with 12 bases matching TRBD2. The source of this sequence is a man over 45 with active or convalescent COVID-19. The CDR3 here is CASSIDPGGLAGLSSYNEQFF. Here the CDR3 DNA reads TGTGCCAGTAGTATAGACCCCGGAGGACTAGCGGGGCTCAGCTCCTACAATGAGCAGTTCTTC.